This T cell receptor beta chain originates from a study of STAT5B mutations in CD4+ large granular lymphocyte leukemia. Sequencing used immunoSEQ multiplex PCR; TCRdb keeps in-frame clones, though not all of them. This sample has some 40,000 clones, with around 85% found just once. Overall study results and limits: CD4-sorted patient repertoires seemed more clonal than healthy CD4+ repertoires.

This clone has just a few counts. What it binds is unknown. Sequencing used CD4+ T cells from blood buffy coats. This TCR was recovered from a human donor in good health.

DNA for the CDR3: TGTGCCATCAGACTAGCAGGGGGTCTCACTGAAGCTTTCTTT. It specifies CAIRLAGGLTEAFF. The chain is built from TRBV10-3 and TRBJ1-1; 7 bases align to TRBD1. Trimming removed 6 bases from V and 4 bases from J; junction bases left unmatched: 8. Germline CDR1 and CDR2: ENHRY and SYGVKD. This CDR3 has 14 residues.